Below are 29 T cell receptor beta chains sequenced from a single sample in a study of T cells in Graves' hyperthyroidism and ophthalmopathy. Amplified regions were TCR beta CDR3 sequences from RNA transcripts. TCR CDR3 regions were first amplified by RT-PCR with HTBI primers. MiXCR, run by TCRdb on the multiplex PCR reads, gives a single entry per CDR3 protein. The sample holds around 600,000 distinct CDR3 sequences; about 15% are singletons and the top ten take roughly 7.3%. Sequencing was carried out using blood. The receptors originated from a woman aged 25-40 years with Graves' hyperthyroidism.

This clonotype was seen a handful of times. A much more abundant neighbour one base away suggests this may be a read error. The V gene is TRBV2, the J gene TRBJ1-5; D is possibly TRBD1 (6 bases). This CDR3 is built from 14 residues. V was trimmed by 6 bases and J by 6 bases, leaving 15 bases between them. Germline CDR1 reads SNHLY; CDR2 reads FYNNEI. CDR3 sequence: CASRDNGGPQPQHF. DNA of the CDR3: TGTGCCAGCAGGGATAACGGGGGCCCTCAGCCCCAGCATTTT.

About this clonotype: Mismatch with germline at one junction end may stem from a read error. The rearrangement joins TRBV7-7 to TRBJ2-5; 15 nucleotides match TRBD2. CDR1 and CDR2 (germline): SSHAT, FNYEAQ (reference sequence). The CDR3 runs 17 residues. CDR3 protein: CASSLGLAGGNRETQYF. Written as DNA, the CDR3 is TGTGCTAGCAGCTTAGGACTAGCGGGAGGGAACCGGGAGACCCAGTACTTC.

This chain links TRBV20-1 with TRBJ2-2; TRBD1 matches 10 bases. The V segment lost 3 bases and the J segment 6 bases; nucleotides outside the gene matches: 10. Per germline, CDR1 DFQATT and CDR2 SNEGSKA (reference sequence). The CDR3 is made up of 16 amino acids. CDR3 coding DNA: TGCAGTGCTAGGGCGCCGGGACAGGGGTACGCCGGGGAGCTGTTTTTT. Protein product: CSARAPGQGYAGELFF.

This rearrangement joins TRBV30 to TRBJ1-1; D uncertain. Trimming stripped 3 bases from V and 3 bases from J, with 11 bases between. The CDR3 totals 13 residues. CDR1 is GTSNPN and CDR2 is SVGIG in the germline V gene (reference sequence). CDR3 region: CAWSVAVDTEAFF. The CDR3 DNA reads as TGTGCCTGGAGCGTCGCAGTGGACACTGAAGCTTTCTTT. Combining the CDR3 with reference TRBV30 and TRBJ1-1 gives the whole variable domain SQTIHQWPATLVQPVGSPLSLECTVEGTSNPNLYWYRQAAGRGLQLLFYSVGIGQISSEVPQNLSASRPQDRQFILSSKKLLLSDSGFYLCAWSVAVDTEAFFGQGTRLTVV.

This clonotype occurred many times. This chain joins TRBV27 and TRBJ2-7; TRBD1 matches 7 bases. V shed 3 bases and J 6 bases; nucleotides not matched to a gene: 2. Germline CDR1 reads MNHEY; CDR2 reads SMNVEV (reference sequence). The CDR3 runs to 12 residues. The CDR3 DNA sequence: TGTGCCAGCAGTTTCGAGGGGGCCGAGCAGTACTTC. Translated: CASSFEGAEQYF.

This clonotype was seen repeatedly, ten times or more. The chain couples TRBV11-2 to TRBJ2-1, with unresolved D. The germline V gene has CDR1 SGHAT and CDR2 FQNNGV. The CDR3 has 15 residues. V lost 2 bases to trimming and J lost 6 bases, with 14 bases between them. This CDR3 reads CASSLTASLGNEQFF. Here the CDR3 DNA reads TGTGCCAGCAGCTTAACGGCATCTCTAGGCAATGAGCAGTTCTTC.

This clonotype was detected only a few times. Given a much more abundant clone one base away, this may be a read error. In nucleotides, the CDR3 is TGTGCCAGCAGTGAGGAGGGTGAGCAGTTCTTC. Its protein product is CASSEEGEQFF. The chain employs TRBV2 and TRBJ2-1; tentative D call: TRBD2 (6 bases). This CDR3 contains 11 residues. Germline V lookup: CDR1 SNHLY, CDR2 FYNNEI. Trimming removed 3 bases from V and 9 bases from J, with 6 bases in between.

The rearrangement links TRBV5-1 to TRBJ1-2, with D unclear. The CDR3 covers 13 residues. With 8 bases removed from V and 0 bases from J, the gap between germline ends came to 11 bases. Germline V gives CDR1 SGHRS, CDR2 YFSETQ. This chain's CDR3 is CASKDGANYGYTF. CDR3 DNA: TGCGCCAGTAAGGACGGGGCTAACTATGGCTACACCTTC.

This clonotype was detected ten times or more. The chain links TRBV2 to TRBJ1-5; D remains unclear. Germline V gene lookup returns CDR1 SNHLY and CDR2 FYNNEI. This CDR3 spans 16 amino acids. V was trimmed by 5 bases and J by 1 base, leaving 15 bases between them. The chain's CDR3 is CASSFFGVGSNQPQHF. In nucleotides, the CDR3 is TGTGCCAGCAGTTTTTTCGGGGTAGGGAGCAATCAGCCCCAGCATTTT.

This clonotype was recorded many times. V usage is TRBV7-8 and J usage is TRBJ2-3; D possibly matches TRBD1 or TRBD2 (5 bases each). This CDR3 contains 16 residues. Germline assignment: CDR1 SGHVS and CDR2 FQNEAQ. The V and J ends lost 2 bases and 3 bases respectively, with 15 bases between them. As DNA, the CDR3 is TGTGCCAGCAGCTTATGGGACCTTACTCAGACAGATACGCAGTATTTT. It translates to CASSLWDLTQTDTQYF. The full variable domain, completed using reference TRBV7-8 and TRBJ2-3, is GAGVSQSPRYKVAKRGQDVALRCDPISGHVSLFWYQQALGQGPEFLTYFQNEAQLDKSGLPSDRFFAERPEGSVSTLKIQRTQQEDSAVYLCASSLWDLTQTDTQYFGPGTRLTVL.

This clonotype was observed at least ten times. This chain uses TRBV15 with TRBJ2-5, with unresolved D. Germline-derived CDR1 and CDR2 are LNHNV and YYDKDF (reference sequence). The V end was cut by 0 bases, the J end by 1 base, with 9 bases between. The CDR3 consists of 15 residues. The CDR3 region has the DNA TGTGCCACCAGCAGAGAAGGCAGCGTCCAAGAGACCCAGTACTTC. Protein: CATSREGSVQETQYF.

This clonotype was seen ten or more times. This CDR3 reads CASSAPGTLYEQYF. For the CDR3, the DNA is TGTGCCAGCAGTGCCCCGGGTACCCTCTACGAGCAGTACTTC. The chain recombines TRBV12-3 or TRBV12-4 with TRBJ2-7, with unresolved D. Trimming removed 5 bases from V and 3 bases from J, with 14 bases in between. CDR3 length equals 14 residues.

This clonotype came up many times. The chain links TRBV2 to TRBJ2-3, with TRBD2 matching over 7 bases. CDR3 size: 17 residues. Germline CDR1 SNHLY, CDR2 FYNNEI. Losses at the gene ends were 2 bases for V and 2 bases for J; bases not matched to a gene: 10. The DNA for the CDR3 is TGTGCCAGCAGTGAAATCACGGTAGCGGGCGACACAGATACGCAGTATTTT. This gives the protein CASSEITVAGDTDTQYF. The full variable domain, with the rest looked up from reference TRBV2 and TRBJ2-3, is EPEVTQTPSHQVTQMGQEVILRCVPISNHLYFYWYRQILGQKVEFLVSFYNNEISEKSEIFDDQFSVERPDGSNFTLKIRSTKLEDSAMYFCASSEITVAGDTDTQYFGPGTRLTVL.

The chain is built from TRBV5-1 and TRBJ2-5; D not certain. This CDR3 contains 14 residues. The germline gives CDR1 SGHRS, CDR2 YFSETQ. The ends were cut back, 2 bases at V and 5 bases at J, with 13 bases in the middle. CDR3 bases: TGCGCCAGCAGCTTCTTGGGCTTCTGGGAGACCCAGTACTTC. This codes for CASSFLGFWETQYF.

This sequence joins TRBV19 and TRBJ2-1, with TRBD2 as a possible D gene (6 bases). The CDR3 length is 16 residues. Germline CDR1 LNHDA, CDR2 SQIVND (reference sequence). V was clipped by 7 bases and J by 0 bases, with 16 bases between them. CDR3 bases: TGTGCCAGTATGAGGAGTAGCGGCGACTCCTACAATGAGCAGTTCTTC. It is translated as CASMRSSGDSYNEQFF.

This clonotype was observed a handful of times. This chain joins TRBV30 and TRBJ1-6, with D perhaps matching TRBD1 (5 bases). V was pared by 0 bases and J by 13 bases, with 7 bases between. Germline values: CDR1 GTSNPN, CDR2 SVGIG (reference sequence). The CDR3 covers 11 residues. The DNA for the CDR3 is TGTGCCTGGAGTGTAGGGGTGCCCCTCCACTTT. Its translation is CAWSVGVPLHF.

To note about this clonotype: This may be a read error: a much more frequent sequence differs by one nucleotide. The chain links TRBV27 to TRBJ1-4; D is possibly TRBD1 (5 bases). The germline V gene encodes CDR1 MNHEY and CDR2 SMNVEV (reference sequence). This CDR3 spans 16 amino acids. This CDR3 is CASSVRDGGITGKLSF. The CDR3 DNA sequence: TGTGCCAGCAGTGTCCGGGATGGGGGGATAACAGGAAAACTGTCTTTT.

The sample holds many counts of this clonotype. The V gene is TRBV20-1, the J gene TRBJ2-7, with 9 bases aligning to TRBD2. The CDR3 consists of 16 residues. J was trimmed by 2 bases and V by 0 bases; bases with no gene match: 8. The V gene's germline CDR1 is DFQATT and CDR2 SNEGSKA (reference sequence). The chain's CDR3 is CSARDFWTSETYEQYF. CDR3 DNA sequence: TGCAGTGCTAGAGATTTTTGGACTAGCGAGACCTACGAGCAGTACTTC.

This clonotype was picked up a small number of times. The chain carries TRBV18 and TRBJ2-3; D may be TRBD1 or TRBD2 (5 bases each). V was trimmed by 4 bases and J by 4 bases, leaving 21 bases between them. CDR3 size: 17 residues. Germline CDR1 is KGHSH and CDR2 is LQKENI. Here the CDR3 DNA reads TGTGCCAGCTCACAACTCCCCGGGACGCCCCGGGCAGATACGCAGTATTTT. Translated: CASSQLPGTPRADTQYF.

This clonotype was seen repeatedly, ten times or more. The rearrangement uses TRBV6-2 or TRBV6-3 and TRBJ2-1, with D perhaps matching TRBD2 (6 bases). V gave up 2 bases and J gave up 4 bases, with 24 bases separating them. Germline V gives CDR1 MNHEY, CDR2 SVGEGT. The CDR3 totals 19 residues. The CDR3: CASSYGGVTGRVPYNEQFF. CDR3 coding DNA: TGTGCCAGCAGTTACGGCGGGGTCACGGGACGAGTTCCGTACAATGAGCAGTTCTTC.

This clonotype was detected a few times. This could be a read error, since a much larger clone is one nucleotide away. The rearrangement links TRBV5-6 to TRBJ2-7; 10 bases align to TRBD2. Germline assignment: CDR1 SGHDT and CDR2 YYEEEE. V lost 3 bases and J lost 5; bases outside the gene matches: 5. The CDR3 spans 14 residues. The CDR3 DNA follows: TGTGCCAGCAGCTCGGGACTAGCGATCGACGAGCAGTACTTC. Its translation: CASSSGLAIDEQYF.

In its sample, this clonotype was seen many times. The rearrangement uses TRBV20-1 and TRBJ1-1; D remains ambiguous. CDR1 DFQATT and CDR2 SNEGSKA come from the germline V gene (reference sequence). V lost 0 bases to trimming and J lost 3 bases, with 8 bases between them. The CDR3 runs to 13 residues. DNA for the CDR3: TGCAGTGCTAGAGAAACTGGGGACACTGAAGCTTTCTTT. Its translation is CSARETGDTEAFF.

The J gene is TRBJ2-3, the V gene TRBV29-1, with 8 bases matching TRBD2. CDR1 is SQVTM and CDR2 is ANQGSEA in the germline V gene. J was trimmed by 3 bases and V by 0 bases; bases with no gene match: 2. CDR3 length equals 14 residues. The CDR3 bases are TGCAGCGTTGAAGACGGACTAGCTACAGATACGCAGTATTTT. Protein: CSVEDGLATDTQYF.

This clonotype was picked up a small number of times. The chain uses TRBV20-1 and TRBJ2-1; 10 positions match TRBD2. Looked up from germline, CDR1 is DFQATT and CDR2 is SNEGSKA (reference sequence). This CDR3 contains 16 residues. V shed 0 bases, J shed 5 bases, and the junction held 7 bases outside the gene matches. The CDR3 loop reads CSAREPGTSVHNEQFF. DNA for the CDR3: TGCAGTGCTAGAGAGCCCGGGACTAGCGTGCACAATGAGCAGTTCTTC.

This clonotype was seen repeatedly, ten times or more. The chain combines TRBV20-1 with TRBJ2-3; the D gene is possibly TRBD1 (5 bases). The V end lost 2 bases, the J end lost 3 bases, and 15 bases lay between the germline ends. CDR3 size: 15 residues. Per germline, CDR1 DFQATT and CDR2 SNEGSKA (reference sequence). CDR3 region: CSARTTGVRTDTQYF. CDR3 DNA sequence: TGCAGTGCTAGAACCACAGGAGTTCGGACAGATACGCAGTATTTT.

At least ten counts were recorded for this clonotype. The rearrangement joins TRBV11-2 to TRBJ2-1; 7 bases map to TRBD2. Per germline, CDR1 SGHAT and CDR2 FQNNGV. There are 15 residues in the CDR3. V gave up 4 bases and J gave up 2 bases; unmatched junction bases: 5. The CDR3 DNA reads as TGTGCCAGCAGCTCGGTAGCGGGCCCCTACAATGAGCAGTTCTTC. This gives the protein CASSSVAGPYNEQFF.

At least ten counts were recorded for this clonotype. This chain joins TRBV30 and TRBJ2-7; TRBD1 matches at 11 bases. The CDR3 is made up of 13 amino acids. Germline CDR1 is GTSNPN and CDR2 is SVGIG (reference sequence). The trim removed 5 bases at V and 6 bases at J, leaving 6 bases unmatched. Here the CDR3 reads CAWDMGQGGEQYF. DNA of the CDR3: TGTGCCTGGGATATGGGACAGGGGGGCGAGCAGTACTTC.

This clonotype has ten or more counts. The chain uses TRBV2 and TRBJ1-5, with D maybe TRBD1 (5 bases). Germline lookup yields CDR1 SNHLY and CDR2 FYNNEI. Trimming pared 4 bases from V and 9 bases from J, leaving 16 bases between. The CDR3 extends over 14 amino acids. CDR3 protein: CASSADSLKGPQHF. CDR3 sequence (DNA): TGTGCCAGCAGTGCAGACAGCCTAAAAGGGCCCCAGCATTTT. The full variable domain, completed using reference TRBV2 and TRBJ1-5, is EPEVTQTPSHQVTQMGQEVILRCVPISNHLYFYWYRQILGQKVEFLVSFYNNEISEKSEIFDDQFSVERPDGSNFTLKIRSTKLEDSAMYFCASSADSLKGPQHFGDGTRLSIL.

The V call is TRBV19, the J call TRBJ1-2; D ambiguous. The CDR3 sequence is 13 residues long. Germline V lookup: CDR1 LNHDA, CDR2 SQIVND (reference sequence). The germline V and J ends were trimmed by 8 bases and 1 base, with 11 bases remaining between them. The CDR3 sequence: CASDPMGNYGYTF. In DNA form, the CDR3 reads TGTGCCAGTGACCCTATGGGTAACTATGGCTACACCTTC.